This T cell receptor (beta chain) was identified during a study of blood T cell repertoires in COVID-19. Measured with immunoSEQ multiplex PCR; TCRdb has only the in-frame clones, and not every one. The sample consists of about 35,000 clones, about 90% of them appearing once. V shed 4 bases, J shed 2 bases, and the junction held 5 bases outside the gene matches. From germline, CDR1 is SGHDN and CDR2 FVKESK. The CDR3 length is 15 residues. The V call is TRBV14, the J call TRBJ2-3; TRBD1 aligns across 8 bases. Sequencing used peripheral blood. The receptor was derived from a human donor in a cohort sampled during active COVID-19. The CDR3 protein is CASSPRDRITDTQYF. The DNA for the CDR3 is TGTGCCAGCAGCCCCCGGGACAGGATCACAGATACGCAGTATTTT.